This entry describes one TCR beta chain. Antigen specificity is unknown. This record comes from a study of T cell responses to AZD1222 COVID-19 vaccine. The CDR3 is 15 amino acids. Germline values: CDR1 LNHDA, CDR2 SQIVND (reference sequence). V lost 10 bases, J lost 5 bases, and 10 bases stayed unmatched. Using immunoSEQ multiplex PCR, the repertoire was profiled, and TCRdb retains in-frame clones only, with some absent. The table has more than 95,000 clones, 91% seen once. Findings and caveats of the study: Clonal diversity was possibly underestimated, and the donors were mostly white British, with more females.

The chain links TRBV19 to TRBJ2-2, with TRBD2 matching over 10 bases. This TCR came from an adult in good health. The sample was peripheral blood, taken on day 0 of AZD1222 vaccination. The DNA for the CDR3 is TGTGCCACCGGGGGGGCTAGCGGGGGAACCGGGGAGCTGTTTTTT. It translates to CATGGASGGTGELFF. The full variable domain, with the rest looked up from reference TRBV19 and TRBJ2-2, is DGGITQSPKYLFRKEGQNVTLSCEQNLNHDAMYWYRQDPGQGLRLIYYSQIVNDFQKGDIAEGYSVSREKKESFPLTVTSAQKNPTAFYLCATGGASGGTGELFFGEGSRLTVL.